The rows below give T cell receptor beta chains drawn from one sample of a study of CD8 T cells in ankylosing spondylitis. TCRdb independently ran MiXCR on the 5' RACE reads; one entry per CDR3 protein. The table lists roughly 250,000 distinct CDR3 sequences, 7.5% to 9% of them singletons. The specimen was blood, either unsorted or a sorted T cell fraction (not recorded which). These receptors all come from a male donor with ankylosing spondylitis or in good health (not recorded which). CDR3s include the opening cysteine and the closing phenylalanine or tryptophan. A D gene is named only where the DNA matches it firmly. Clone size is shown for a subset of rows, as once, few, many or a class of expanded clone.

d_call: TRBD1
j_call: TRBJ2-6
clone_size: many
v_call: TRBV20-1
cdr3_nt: TGCAGTGCTGGACAGGGGACAGGGGCCAACGTCCTGACTTTC
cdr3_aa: CSAGQGTGANVLTF

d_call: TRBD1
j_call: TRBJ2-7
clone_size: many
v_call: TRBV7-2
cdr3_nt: TGTGCCAGCAGTTACAGGGGTCGCGAGCAGTACTTC
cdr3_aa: CASSYRGREQYF

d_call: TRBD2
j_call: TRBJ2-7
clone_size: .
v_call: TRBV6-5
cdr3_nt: TGTGCCAGCAGTTACCCTAGCGGGGGGGCCCACGAGCAGTACTTC
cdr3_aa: CASSYPSGGAHEQYF

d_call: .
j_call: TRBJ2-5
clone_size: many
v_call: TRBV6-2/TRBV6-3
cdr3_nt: TGTGCCACTCAGAAGGGAGGTCACCAAGAGACCCAGTACTTC
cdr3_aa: CATQKGGHQETQYF

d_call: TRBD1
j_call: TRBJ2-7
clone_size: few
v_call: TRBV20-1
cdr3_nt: TGCAGTGCCCCTCCCGGACAGGGCTACGAGCAGTACTTC
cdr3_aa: CSAPPGQGYEQYF

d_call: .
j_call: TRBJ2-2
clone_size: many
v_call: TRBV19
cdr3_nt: TGTGCCAGTTCCCAAGGGGGGGTGATTGGTCCCGGGGAGCTGTTTTTT
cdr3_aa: CASSQGGVIGPGELFF

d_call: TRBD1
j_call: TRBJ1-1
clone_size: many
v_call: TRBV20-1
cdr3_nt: TGCAGTGCTAGATCACCGGGACAGGGAGGGACTGAAGCTTTCTTT
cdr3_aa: CSARSPGQGGTEAFF

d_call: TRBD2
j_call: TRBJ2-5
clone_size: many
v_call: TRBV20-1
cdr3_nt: TGCAGTGCTAGAGATAAGCGGGGGGCGTACCAAGAGACCCAGTACTTC
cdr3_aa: CSARDKRGAYQETQYF

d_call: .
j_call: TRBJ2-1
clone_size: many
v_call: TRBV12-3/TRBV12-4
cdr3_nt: TGTGCCAGCAGTCCTACTACCTCCTCCTACAATGAGCAGTTCTTC
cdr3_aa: CASSPTTSSYNEQFF

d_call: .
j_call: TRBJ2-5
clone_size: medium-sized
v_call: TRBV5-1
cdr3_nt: TGCGCCAGCAGCTTCGGGTCCCAAGAGACCCAGTACTTC
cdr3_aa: CASSFGSQETQYF

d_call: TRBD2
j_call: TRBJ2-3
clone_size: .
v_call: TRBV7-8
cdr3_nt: TGTGCCAGCAGCTTAGAGGGACTAGCGGGGACCGGGGATACGCAGTATTTT
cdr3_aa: CASSLEGLAGTGDTQYF

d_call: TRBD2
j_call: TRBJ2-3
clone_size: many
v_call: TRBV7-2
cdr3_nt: TGTGCCAGCAGCTTATACAGCGGGAGGACAGATACGCAGTATTTT
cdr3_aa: CASSLYSGRTDTQYF

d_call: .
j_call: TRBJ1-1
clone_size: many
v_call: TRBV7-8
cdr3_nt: TGTGCCAGCAGCCCAATGGGGGGCCTGAACACTGAAGCTTTCTTT
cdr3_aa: CASSPMGGLNTEAFF

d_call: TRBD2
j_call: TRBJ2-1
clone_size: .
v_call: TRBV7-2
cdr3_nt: TGTGCCAGCAGCCGAGGACTAGCGGGAGGGTACAATGAGCAGTTCTTC
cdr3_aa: CASSRGLAGGYNEQFF

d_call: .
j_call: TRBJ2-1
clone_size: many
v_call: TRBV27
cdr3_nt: TGTGCCAGCAGTTGGAGGGCTTACAATGAGCAGTTCTTC
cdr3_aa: CASSWRAYNEQFF

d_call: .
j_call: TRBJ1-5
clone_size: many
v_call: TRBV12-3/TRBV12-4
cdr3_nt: TGTGCCAGCAGTTTCCCCGCGCAGCCCCAGCATTTT
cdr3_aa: CASSFPAQPQHF

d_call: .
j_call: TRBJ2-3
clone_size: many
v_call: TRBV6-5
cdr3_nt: TGTGCCAGCAGTTCCCCCCGACTGGCAGGAGGAGATACGCAGTATTTT
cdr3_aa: CASSSPRLAGGDTQYF

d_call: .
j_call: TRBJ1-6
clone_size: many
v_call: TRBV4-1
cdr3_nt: TGCGCCAGCAGTGAGTCAAGTGGGTCAAATTCACCCCTCCACTTT
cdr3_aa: CASSESSGSNSPLHF

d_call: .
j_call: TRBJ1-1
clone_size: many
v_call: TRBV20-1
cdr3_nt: TGCAGTGCTAGAGATCGTCGGGGGAACACTGAAGCTTTCTTT
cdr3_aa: CSARDRRGNTEAFF

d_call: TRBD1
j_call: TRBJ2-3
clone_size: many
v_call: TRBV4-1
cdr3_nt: TGCGCCAGCAGCCAAGAGGGACAGGGAGGTTTTGGGGATACGCAGTATTTT
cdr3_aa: CASSQEGQGGFGDTQYF

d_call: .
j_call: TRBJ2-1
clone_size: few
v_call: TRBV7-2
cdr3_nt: TGTGCCAGCAGCTTAGCGGCGACAGAATACAATGAGCAGTTCTTC
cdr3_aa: CASSLAATEYNEQFF

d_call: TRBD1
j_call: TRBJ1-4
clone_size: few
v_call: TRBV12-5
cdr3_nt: TGTGCTAGTGGTTTGGTAGGGACAGTCAATGAAAAACTGTTTTTT
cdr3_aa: CASGLVGTVNEKLFF

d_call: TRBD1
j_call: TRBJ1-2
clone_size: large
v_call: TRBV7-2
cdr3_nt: TGTGCCAGCAGCCCGCGACTTAATTCCGACAGGGATGGCTACACCTTC
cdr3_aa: CASSPRLNSDRDGYTF

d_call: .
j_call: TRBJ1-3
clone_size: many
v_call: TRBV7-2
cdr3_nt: TGTGCCAGCAGCTGGTCGGGCAGCTCTGGAAACACCATATATTTT
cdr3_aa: CASSWSGSSGNTIYF

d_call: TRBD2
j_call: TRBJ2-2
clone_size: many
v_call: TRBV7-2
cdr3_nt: TGTGCCAGCAGCTTAAGTAGCGGGGGAACGAACACCGGGGAGCTGTTTTTT
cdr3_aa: CASSLSSGGTNTGELFF

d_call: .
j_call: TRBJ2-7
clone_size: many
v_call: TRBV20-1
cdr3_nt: TGCAGTGCCACGGACTGGACCTACGAGCAGTACTTC
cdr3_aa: CSATDWTYEQYF

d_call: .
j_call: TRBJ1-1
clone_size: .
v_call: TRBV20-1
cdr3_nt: TGCAGTGCTAGACTACGCGAGGGGGGGACTGAAGCTTTCTTT
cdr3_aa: CSARLREGGTEAFF

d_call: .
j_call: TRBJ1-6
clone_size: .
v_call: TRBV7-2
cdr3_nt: TGTGCCAGCAGCTTAGGCCGGACCAATTCACCCCTCCACTTT
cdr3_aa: CASSLGRTNSPLHF

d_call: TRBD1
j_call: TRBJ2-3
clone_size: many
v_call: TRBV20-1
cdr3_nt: TGCAGTGCTAGATCAAGGGGGCAGGGGCGGACCACAGATACGCAGTATTTT
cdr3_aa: CSARSRGQGRTTDTQYF

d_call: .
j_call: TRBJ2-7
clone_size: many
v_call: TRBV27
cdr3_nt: TGTGCCAGCAGACAACCAGGGCAGGCCTACGAGCAGTACTTC
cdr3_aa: CASRQPGQAYEQYF

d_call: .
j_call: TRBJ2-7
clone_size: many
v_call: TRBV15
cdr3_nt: TGTGCCACCAGCAGAGATTTGGGGAGCTACGAGCAGTACTTC
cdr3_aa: CATSRDLGSYEQYF

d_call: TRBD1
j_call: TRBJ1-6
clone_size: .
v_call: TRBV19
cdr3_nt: TGTGCCAGTTCTCCTGTGCCGGGACAGAATAATTCACCCCTCCCCTTT
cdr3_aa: CASSPVPGQNNSPLPF